Listed here are 8 T cell receptor beta chains from one sample, sequenced in a study of patients and donors after allogeneic stem cell transplantation. TCRdb analysed the RT-PCR reads with MiXCR anew, one entry per CDR3 protein. The sample holds 20,000 to 25,000 distinct CDR3 sequences, about 28% seen once. Sequenced sample: blood, either unsorted or a sorted T cell fraction (not recorded which). The source of these receptors is a human donor who was either an allogeneic HSCT recipient or a stem cell or donor lymphocyte infusion donor (not recorded which). It is not recorded whose cells these are; they may come from a transplant donor.

CDR3 sequence reads: CASSFWGLGRRTQYF. The CDR3 DNA sequence: TGTGCCAGCAGCTTTTGGGGTCTTGGAAGACGGACCCAGTACTTC. The V call is TRBV5-6, the J call TRBJ2-5, with unresolved D. V lost 2 bases, J lost 7 bases, and 18 bases lay in between. The CDR3 contains 15 residues. Germline V gene sequence: CDR1 SGHDT, CDR2 YYEEEE. The full variable domain, completed using reference TRBV5-6 and TRBJ2-5, is DAGVTQSPTHLIKTRGQQVTLRCSPKSGHDTVSWYQQALGQGPQFIFQYYEEEERQRGNFPDRFSGHQFPNYSSELNVNALLLGDSALYLCASSFWGLGRRTQYFGPGTRLLVL.

As to this clonotype: At one boundary the junction diverges from the germline segment, which might be a read error. This rearrangement joins TRBV7-9 to TRBJ2-4; D gene unclear. The CDR3 is made up of 12 amino acids. Germline CDR1 reads SEHNR; CDR2 reads FQNEAQ (reference sequence). Here the CDR3 reads CASSSLKNIQYF. The CDR3, as DNA: TGTGCTAGCAGCTCCCTGAAAAACATTCAGTACTTC.

The rearrangement uses TRBV9 and TRBJ2-2; D is tentatively TRBD1 or TRBD2 (5 bases each). V dropped 0 bases and J dropped 4 bases, with 10 bases sitting between them. This CDR3 is built from 15 residues. Germline V CDR1 and CDR2: SGDLS, YYNGEE. The CDR3 DNA follows: TGTGCCAGCAGCGTAGTCTCAGGGACCACCGGGGAGCTGTTTTTT. Translation: CASSVVSGTTGELFF.

This clonotype was counted ten times or more. The CDR3 region has the DNA TGCAGCGGCCCCAGTAATTCACCCCTCCACTTT. It codes for CSGPSNSPLHF. The rearrangement joins TRBV29-1 to TRBJ1-6; no firm D call. This CDR3 contains 11 residues. With 7 bases removed from V and 6 bases from J, the gap between germline ends came to 7 bases. CDR1 and CDR2 (germline): SQVTM, ANQGSEA. The whole variable domain, filled in from reference TRBV29-1 and TRBJ1-6, reads SAVISQKPSRDICQRGTSLTIQCQVDSQVTMMFWYRQQPGQSLTLIATANQGSEATYESGFVIDKFPISRPNLTFSTLTVSNMSPEDSSIYLCSGPSNSPLHFGNGTRLTVT.

This clonotype has only a few counts. The chain uses TRBV7-2 and TRBJ2-1; D may be TRBD1 or TRBD2 (5 bases each). V was pared by 5 bases and J by 4 bases, with 12 bases between. CDR1 is SGHTA and CDR2 is FQGNSA in the germline V gene. This CDR3 has 14 amino acids. The CDR3 loop reads CASSPGRLYNEQFF. The CDR3 DNA sequence: TGTGCCAGCAGCCCGGGACGTCTGTACAATGAGCAGTTCTTC. Full variable domain (remainder filled in from reference TRBV7-2 and TRBJ2-1): GAGVSQSPSNKVTEKGKDVELRCDPISGHTALYWYRQSLGQGLEFLIYFQGNSAPDKSGLPSDRFSAERTGGSVSTLTIQRTQQEDSAVYLCASSPGRLYNEQFFGPGTRLTVL.

The sample holds a few counts of this clonotype. The CDR3 sequence is CASSKRGRVRQPQHF. In DNA, the CDR3 is TGTGCCAGCAGCAAACGGGGCAGGGTACGGCAGCCCCAGCATTTT. V and J are TRBV21-1 and TRBJ1-5; TRBD1 is the table's D call, not checked against the DNA. TRBV21-1 constitutes a pseudogene. The CDR3 spans 15 residues.

This clonotype appeared a few times. Here the CDR3 reads CASSLPGGWGYTF. The CDR3 bases are TGTGCCAGCAGCCTCCCAGGGGGATGGGGCTACACCTTC. The rearrangement uses TRBV7-3 and TRBJ1-2, with TRBD1 matching over 7 bases. The germline V gene encodes CDR1 SGHTA and CDR2 FQGTGA. V was clipped by 5 bases and J by 8 bases; unmatched bases: 8. The CDR3 runs to 13 residues.

A few counts support this clonotype. The J gene is TRBJ1-2, the V gene TRBV13, with D unresolved. Germline CDR1 is PRHDT and CDR2 is FYEKMQ (reference sequence). The V end lost 4 bases, the J end lost 4 bases, and 7 bases lay between the germline ends. The CDR3 is 12 amino acids. CDR3 amino acids: CASSSPSYGYTF. The CDR3 bases are TGTGCCAGCAGCTCCCCAAGCTATGGCTACACCTTC. Supplemented by reference TRBV13 and TRBJ1-2, the full variable domain reads AAGVIQSPRHLIKEKRETATLKCYPIPRHDTVYWYQQGPGQDPQFLISFYEKMQSDKGSIPDRFSAQQFSDYHSELNMSSLELGDSALYFCASSSPSYGYTFGSGTRLTVV.